The 25 T cell receptor beta chains below were found in one sample sequenced in a study of T cells in Graves' hyperthyroidism and ophthalmopathy. Researchers took RNA transcripts and amplified the TCR beta CDR3 regions from them. A set of HTBI primers served as the primers for a first-round RT-PCR of the TCR CDR3. From the multiplex PCR reads, TCRdb called clonotypes with MiXCR, one entry per CDR3 protein. This table has around 430,000 distinct CDR3 sequences, about 15% appearing once. Input material: blood. The origin of the receptors is a woman in her 30s with Graves' hyperthyroidism.

V gene TRBV28 combines with J gene TRBJ2-7; D not certain. The CDR3 runs 11 residues. V shed 6 bases and J shed 6 bases, with 9 bases lying between them. Germline assignment: CDR1 MDHEN and CDR2 SYDVKM. This chain's CDR3 is CASREWGEQYF. The CDR3 nucleotides are TGTGCCAGCAGGGAGTGGGGCGAGCAGTACTTC.

In its sample, this clonotype was seen many times. The V and J genes are TRBV12-3 or TRBV12-4 and TRBJ2-7; 12 bases map to TRBD1. The junction had 4 bases not matched to a gene; V was cut back by 6 bases and J by 4 bases. The CDR3 spans 14 residues. CDR3 DNA: TGTGCCAGCAGGGGGGACAGGGGGCTGTACGAGCAGTACTTC. Translated: CASRGDRGLYEQYF.

This clonotype appeared a few times. The J gene is TRBJ1-1, the V gene TRBV5-6, with a weak D call TRBD1 (5 bases). The germline V gene encodes CDR1 SGHDT and CDR2 YYEEEE. Trimming removed 5 bases from V and 2 bases from J, with 16 bases in between. The CDR3 consists of 15 residues. The DNA of the CDR3 is TGTGCCAGCAGGCCCAGGGTGGGGATTAACACTGAAGCTTTCTTT. Amino acid sequence: CASRPRVGINTEAFF.

The chain joins TRBV12-3 or TRBV12-4 to TRBJ1-5, with D unclear. The CDR3 runs to 13 residues. V lost 6 bases and J lost 5, with 11 bases in between. The CDR3 here is CASSLDGDQPQHF. In nucleotides, the CDR3 is TGTGCCAGCAGCCTGGACGGGGATCAGCCCCAGCATTTT.

This clonotype was counted at least ten times. This rearrangement joins TRBV30 to TRBJ2-7; tentative D call: TRBD2 (6 bases). Trimming took 4 bases from V and 6 from J, leaving 16 bases between them. The CDR3 length is 13 residues. Looked up from germline, CDR1 is GTSNPN and CDR2 is SVGIG (reference sequence). In DNA form, the CDR3 reads TGTGCCTGGAACGCAGGAGGGGTGGCCGAGCAGTACTTC. Its protein product is CAWNAGGVAEQYF. Full variable domain (remainder filled in from reference TRBV30 and TRBJ2-7): SQTIHQWPATLVQPVGSPLSLECTVEGTSNPNLYWYRQAAGRGLQLLFYSVGIGQISSEVPQNLSASRPQDRQFILSSKKLLLSDSGFYLCAWNAGGVAEQYFGPGTRLTVT.

At least ten counts were recorded for this clonotype. The chain recombines TRBV3-1 with TRBJ1-2; D not certain. CDR1 is LGHDT and CDR2 is YNNKEL in the germline V gene (reference sequence). The germline V and J ends were trimmed by 1 base and 4 bases, with 13 bases remaining between them. The CDR3 totals 15 residues. CDR3 sequence reads: CASSQGEPGSYGYTF. The CDR3 DNA sequence: TGTGCCAGCAGCCAAGGAGAACCGGGATCCTATGGCTACACCTTC. Full variable domain (rest looked up from reference TRBV3-1 and TRBJ1-2): DTAVSQTPKYLVTQMGNDKSIKCEQNLGHDTMYWYKQDSKKFLKIMFSYNNKELIINETVPNRFSPKSPDKAHLNLHINSLELGDSAVYFCASSQGEPGSYGYTFGSGTRLTVV.

This clonotype was detected many times. This chain links TRBV5-1 with TRBJ2-7; possibly TRBD2 for D (5 bases). The CDR3 is 17 residues long. Trimming took off 4 bases at V and 2 bases at J, with 22 bases between the two ends. The V gene's germline CDR1 is SGHRS and CDR2 YFSETQ. CDR3 DNA: TGCGCCAGCAGCCTCCCGGACCGGGAATGGGGAGCCTACGAGCAGTACTTC. This sequence encodes CASSLPDREWGAYEQYF. Filled out from reference TRBV5-1 and TRBJ2-7, the complete variable domain reads KAGVTQTPRYLIKTRGQQVTLSCSPISGHRSVSWYQQTPGQGLQFLFEYFSETQRNKGNFPGRFSGRQFSNSRSEMNVSTLELGDSALYLCASSLPDREWGAYEQYFGPGTRLTVT.

This clonotype was found a few times. The chain couples TRBV15 to TRBJ1-2; 9 bases map to TRBD1. The J segment lost 5 bases and the V segment lost 0 bases, leaving 13 bases of the junction unmatched. The V gene's germline CDR1 is LNHNV and CDR2 YYDKDF (reference sequence). This CDR3 is 18 amino acids long. The CDR3 DNA reads TGTGCCACCAGCAGAGATCGGGACAGGGTTTCAACCATTTATGGCTACACCTTC. Translation: CATSRDRDRVSTIYGYTF. The full variable domain, rest sourced from reference TRBV15 and TRBJ1-2, is DAMVIQNPRYQVTQFGKPVTLSCSQTLNHNVMYWYQQKSSQAPKLLFHYYDKDFNNEADTPDNFQSRRPNTSFCFLDIRSPGLGDTAMYLCATSRDRDRVSTIYGYTFGSGTRLTVV.

The V call is TRBV28, the J call TRBJ1-2; TRBD1 agrees at 8 bases. The J segment lost 8 bases and the V segment lost 2 bases, leaving 10 bases of the junction unmatched. Germline assignment: CDR1 MDHEN and CDR2 SYDVKM. CDR3 size: 15 residues. Written as DNA, the CDR3 is TGTGCCAGCAGTTTAGGGACAGGCGGCGCATCGGGCTACACCTTC. As protein: CASSLGTGGASGYTF.

This clonotype showed up just a few times. V is TRBV6-1 and J is TRBJ1-3, with D possibly being TRBD1 (5 bases). With 6 bases removed from V and 0 bases from J, the gap between germline ends came to 12 bases. Germline loops: CDR1 MNHNS, CDR2 SASEGT. The CDR3 has 15 residues. The CDR3 loop is CASRAGPTSGNTIYF. For the CDR3, the DNA is TGTGCCAGCAGAGCGGGACCTACCTCTGGAAACACCATATATTTT.

This clonotype has a handful of counts. The chain combines TRBV29-1 with TRBJ2-3; 8 nucleotides align to TRBD2. Germline V gene sequence: CDR1 SQVTM, CDR2 ANQGSEA. The CDR3 sequence is 18 residues long. V gave up 5 bases and J gave up 4 bases; unmatched junction bases: 20. The CDR3 DNA sequence: TGCAGCGTTAGGGGTACCGGGACTAGTGATCCCAGTCCAGATACGCAGTATTTT. Translation: CSVRGTGTSDPSPDTQYF.

The rearrangement links TRBV6-1 to TRBJ1-5; D gene unclear. Per germline, CDR1 MNHNS and CDR2 SASEGT. The CDR3 is 15 amino acids. With 0 bases removed from V and 4 bases from J, the gap between germline ends came to 10 bases. The CDR3 sequence is CASSEAGRVNQPQHF. The DNA for the CDR3 is TGTGCCAGCAGTGAAGCTGGACGGGTAAATCAGCCCCAGCATTTT.

In its sample, this clonotype was seen many times. This chain joins TRBV12-3 or TRBV12-4 and TRBJ2-1; 8 bases are a match to TRBD2. The trim removed 5 bases at V and 7 bases at J, leaving 10 bases unmatched. The CDR3 contains 15 residues. This chain's CDR3 is CASSTTSGSWNEQFF. As DNA, the CDR3 is TGTGCCAGCAGTACTACCAGCGGGAGTTGGAATGAGCAGTTCTTC.

This clonotype appeared a few times. The V and J genes are TRBV19 and TRBJ2-1, with a tentative D call TRBD2 (5 bases). The CDR3 extends over 13 amino acids. CDR1 is LNHDA, CDR2 SQIVND, per germline (reference sequence). V lost 6 bases and J lost 5, with 11 bases in between. CDR3: CASSTGLDNEQFF. In DNA form, the CDR3 reads TGTGCCAGTAGCACTGGACTGGACAATGAGCAGTTCTTC.

The sample holds many counts of this clonotype. The rearrangement uses TRBV3-1 and TRBJ1-1; D is unclear. The CDR3 spans 13 residues. Trimming removed 3 bases from V and 3 bases from J, with 8 bases in between. Germline V lookup: CDR1 LGHDT, CDR2 YNNKEL (reference sequence). The DNA of the CDR3 is TGTGCCAGCAGCCAGAGGAGTTACACTGAAGCTTTCTTT. Its translation is CASSQRSYTEAFF.

Notes on this clonotype: A read error may produce the germline difference seen at one junction end. The chain carries TRBV10-3 and TRBJ2-2; D possibly matches TRBD1 or TRBD2 (5 bases each). Germline values: CDR1 ENHRY, CDR2 SYGVKD. The CDR3 totals 17 residues. CDR3 in amino acids: CAISEQQGRSYTGELFF. Written as DNA, the CDR3 is TGTGCCATCAGTGAGCAGCAGGGCAGATCGTACACCGGGGAGCTGTTCTTT.

Many counts were recorded for this clonotype. This chain uses TRBV7-9 with TRBJ1-2; D is ambiguous. Germline CDR1 reads SEHNR; CDR2 reads FQNEAQ (reference sequence). This CDR3 spans 15 amino acids. V was pared by 4 bases and J by 4 bases, with 16 bases between. The CDR3 is CASSSPSVRSYGYTF. The DNA of the CDR3 is TGTGCCAGCAGCTCACCCTCCGTGAGGTCCTATGGCTACACCTTC.

The sample holds many counts of this clonotype. The V and J genes are TRBV2 and TRBJ1-1; D is possibly TRBD1 (6 bases). Trimming took 5 bases from V and 1 from J, leaving 17 bases between them. The CDR3 is made up of 16 amino acids. Germline-derived CDR1 and CDR2 are SNHLY and FYNNEI. CDR3 coding DNA: TGTGCCAGCAGTAGAAGGTTGGGGACACAGAACACTGAAGCTTTCTTT. Residues: CASSRRLGTQNTEAFF.

The chain combines TRBV6-1 with TRBJ1-2; D gene ambiguous. The CDR3 runs to 13 residues. Germline CDR1 is MNHNS and CDR2 is SASEGT. With 6 bases removed from V and 8 bases from J, the gap between germline ends came to 16 bases. CDR3 DNA: TGTGCCAGCAGGGCCCGTTCCGCCTGGGGCTACACCTTC. It yields the protein CASRARSAWGYTF.

V and J are TRBV6-1 and TRBJ1-5; TRBD1 agrees at 8 bases. Germline CDR1 MNHNS, CDR2 SASEGT. The CDR3 runs 13 residues. J lost 11 bases, V lost 3 bases, and 6 bases had no gene match. The CDR3 sequence is CASSETGVQAQHF. As DNA, the CDR3 is TGTGCCAGCAGTGAGACAGGGGTACAGGCCCAGCATTTT.

V and J are TRBV6-8 and TRBJ2-7; 8 bases match TRBD2. V lost 6 bases, J lost 5 bases, and 9 bases stayed unmatched. This CDR3 has 14 residues. CDR1 is MNHGY, CDR2 SAAAGT, per germline. The CDR3 sequence: CASSSRIGGDEQYF. The CDR3, as DNA: TGTGCCAGCAGCTCCCGTATCGGGGGGGACGAGCAGTACTTC.

This clonotype was observed a few times. CDR3 DNA sequence: TGTGCCACCAGTGACCCCGGGACAGGGACCACAGATACGCAGTATTTT. This encodes CATSDPGTGTTDTQYF. V and J are TRBV24-1 and TRBJ2-3; TRBD1 aligns across 9 bases. This CDR3 is 16 amino acids long. Germline V gives CDR1 KGHDR, CDR2 SFDVKD. The junction had 6 bases not matched to a gene; V was cut back by 4 bases and J by 2 bases.

This clonotype has more than one count but fewer than ten. V and J are TRBV20-1 and TRBJ2-3; D is unclear. Per the germline V gene, CDR1 is DFQATT and CDR2 is SNEGSKA (reference sequence). V shed 4 bases and J shed 3 bases, with 5 bases lying between them. The CDR3 sequence is 11 residues long. The CDR3 DNA is TGCAGTGCTAAGAAGACAGATACGCAGTATTTT. This codes for CSAKKTDTQYF.

V gene TRBV20-1 combines with J gene TRBJ2-1, with 8 nucleotides matching TRBD2. The length of the CDR3 is 14 residues. The germline V gene has CDR1 DFQATT and CDR2 SNEGSKA (reference sequence). V lost 2 bases, J lost 7 bases, and 7 bases stayed unmatched. This CDR3 reads CSARLPGRGNEQFF. CDR3 nucleotides: TGCAGTGCTAGATTACCCGGGAGGGGTAATGAGCAGTTCTTC.

DNA for the CDR3: TGTGCCAGCAGCCCTTTGGGTAGCGGATTCGAGCATGGGACCCAGTACTTC. Protein: CASSPLGSGFEHGTQYF. The rearrangement uses TRBV3-1 and TRBJ2-5; maybe TRBD2 (6 bases). V was pared by 4 bases and J by 7 bases, with 25 bases between. Looked up from germline, CDR1 is LGHDT and CDR2 is YNNKEL (reference sequence). The CDR3 sequence is 17 residues long.